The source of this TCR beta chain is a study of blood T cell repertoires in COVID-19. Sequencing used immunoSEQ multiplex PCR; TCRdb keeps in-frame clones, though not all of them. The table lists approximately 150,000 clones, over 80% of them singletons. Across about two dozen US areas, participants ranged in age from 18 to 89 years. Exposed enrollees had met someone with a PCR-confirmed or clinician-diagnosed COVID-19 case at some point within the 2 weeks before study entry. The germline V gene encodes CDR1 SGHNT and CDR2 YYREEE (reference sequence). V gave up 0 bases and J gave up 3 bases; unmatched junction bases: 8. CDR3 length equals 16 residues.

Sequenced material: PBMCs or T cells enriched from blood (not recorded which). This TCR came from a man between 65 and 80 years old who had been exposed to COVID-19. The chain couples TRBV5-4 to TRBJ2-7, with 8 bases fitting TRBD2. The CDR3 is CASSLAGAGESYEQYF. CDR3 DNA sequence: TGTGCCAGCAGCTTGGCCGGAGCGGGAGAAAGCTACGAGCAGTACTTC. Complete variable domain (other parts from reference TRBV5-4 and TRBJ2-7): ETGVTQSPTHLIKTRGQQVTLRCSSQSGHNTVSWYQQALGQGPQFIFQYYREEENGRGNFPPRFSGLQFPNYSSELNVNALELDDSALYLCASSLAGAGESYEQYFGPGTRLTVT.